The present entry profiles one TCR beta chain with its context. Its matching antigen is unknown. The length of the CDR3 is 15 residues. This sample is part of a study of T cells in localized non-small cell lung cancer. Notes on the study in general: Adjacent lung tissue had a median about 58 of the top 100 clones found in the tumor.

Data came from immunoSEQ multiplex PCR; TCRdb stores just in-frame clones and leaves some out. This table has about 24,000 clones, around 87% appearing once. The chain couples TRBV21-1 to TRBJ1-1. TRBV21-1 is a pseudogene locus. This sequence was found in a man between 40 and 70 years old with stage II lung adenocarcinoma. The starting material was PBMCs, obtained before any cancer treatment. The CDR3 DNA reads as TGTGCCAGCAGCAAGGAGGACGGGCGGAACACTGAAGCTTTCTTT. Protein: CASSKEDGRNTEAFF.